This T cell receptor beta chain was sequenced in a study of memory CD4+ T cells and cytomegalovirus serostatus. Study in general: Donors were healthy Belgian adults, several CMV seropositive and about two dozen seronegative. Study-wide results and caveats: A US-trained random forest predicted CMV serostatus with median AUC around 0.92. CD4+ memory repertoires contained about two fifths of the roughly 160 reported CMV TCRbeta sequences.

The CDR3 spans 15 residues. The germline gives CDR1 GTSNPN, CDR2 SVGIG (reference sequence). The V and J ends lost 3 bases and 4 bases, in that order; junction bases with no gene match: 7. Clones were sequenced by immunoSEQ multiplex PCR, and TCRdb holds only the in-frame ones, with some missing. The sample holds tens of thousands of clones, about 75% seen once. Of note for this clone: Antigen: not known.

Single viable CD3+CD4+CD8-CD45RO+ cells were sorted as the memory CD4+ T cells. Serum IgG to CMV pp150, pp28, p38 and p52 defined serostatus. Sequencing input: memory CD4+ T cells from blood. This receptor was identified in an adult in good health and CMV-seropositive. The chain carries TRBV30 and TRBJ2-5, with 11 bases lining up with TRBD1. CDR3 sequence: CAWRLPGQGGETQYF. Written as DNA, the CDR3 is TGTGCCTGGAGACTCCCGGGACAGGGGGGAGAGACCCAGTACTTC.